This TCR beta chain was profiled in a study of control samples from healthy donors and cancer patients. This CDR3 is 14 amino acids long. Per the germline V gene, CDR1 is SNHLY and CDR2 is FYNNEI. V was cut by 7 bases and J by 0 bases, with 11 bases left in between. Using immunoSEQ multiplex PCR, the repertoire was profiled, and TCRdb retains in-frame clones only, with some absent. The sample carries 190,000 or so clones, 90% to 95% recorded once. The source material was blood. This TCR came from a man between 18 and 35 years old in good health. This chain connects TRBV2 to TRBJ2-3; the D gene is possibly TRBD1 (7 bases). CDR3: CASTQGGSTDTQYF. CDR3 DNA: TGTGCCAGCACCCAGGGGGGAAGCACAGATACGCAGTATTTT.